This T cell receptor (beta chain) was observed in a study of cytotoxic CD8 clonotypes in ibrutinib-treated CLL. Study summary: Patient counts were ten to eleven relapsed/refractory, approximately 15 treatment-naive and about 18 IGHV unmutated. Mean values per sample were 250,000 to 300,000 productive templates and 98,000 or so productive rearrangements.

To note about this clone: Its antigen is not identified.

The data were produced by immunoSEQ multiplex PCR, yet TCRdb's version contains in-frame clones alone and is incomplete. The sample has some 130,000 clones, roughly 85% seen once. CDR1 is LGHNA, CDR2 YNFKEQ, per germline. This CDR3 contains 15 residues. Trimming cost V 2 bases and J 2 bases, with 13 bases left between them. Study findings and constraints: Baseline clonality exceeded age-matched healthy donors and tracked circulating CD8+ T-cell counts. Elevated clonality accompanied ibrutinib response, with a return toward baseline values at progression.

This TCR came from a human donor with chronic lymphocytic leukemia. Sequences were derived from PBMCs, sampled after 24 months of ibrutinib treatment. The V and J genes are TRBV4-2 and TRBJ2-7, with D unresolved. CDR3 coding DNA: TGTGCCAGCAGCCAAAGACCGACTGGAGCCTACGAGCAGTACTTC. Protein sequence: CASSQRPTGAYEQYF.